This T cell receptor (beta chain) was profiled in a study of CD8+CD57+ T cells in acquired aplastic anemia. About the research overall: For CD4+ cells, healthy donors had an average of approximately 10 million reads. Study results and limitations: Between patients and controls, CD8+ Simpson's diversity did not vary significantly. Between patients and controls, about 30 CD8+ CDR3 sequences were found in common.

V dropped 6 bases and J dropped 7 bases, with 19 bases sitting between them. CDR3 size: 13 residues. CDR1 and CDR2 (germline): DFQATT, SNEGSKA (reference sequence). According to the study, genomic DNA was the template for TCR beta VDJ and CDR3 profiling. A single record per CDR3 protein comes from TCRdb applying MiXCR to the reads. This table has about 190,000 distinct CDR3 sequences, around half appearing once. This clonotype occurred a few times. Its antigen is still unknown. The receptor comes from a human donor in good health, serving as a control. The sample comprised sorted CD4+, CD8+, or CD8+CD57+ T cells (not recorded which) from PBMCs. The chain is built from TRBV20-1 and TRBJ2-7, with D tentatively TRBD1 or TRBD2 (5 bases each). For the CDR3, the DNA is TGCAGTGCAATCGGGGCCCATCCGGAGGAGCAGTACTTC. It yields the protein CSAIGAHPEEQYF.